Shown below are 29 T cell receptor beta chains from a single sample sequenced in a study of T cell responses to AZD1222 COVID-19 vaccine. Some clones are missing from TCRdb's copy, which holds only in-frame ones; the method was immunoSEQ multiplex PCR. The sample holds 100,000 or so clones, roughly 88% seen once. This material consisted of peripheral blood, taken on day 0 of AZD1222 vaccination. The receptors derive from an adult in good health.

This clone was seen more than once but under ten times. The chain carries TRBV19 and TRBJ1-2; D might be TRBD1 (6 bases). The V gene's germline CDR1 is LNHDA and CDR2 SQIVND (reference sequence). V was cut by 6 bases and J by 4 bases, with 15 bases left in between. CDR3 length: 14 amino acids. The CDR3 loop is CASSIMDSPYGYTF. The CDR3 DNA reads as TGTGCCAGTAGCATAATGGACAGCCCCTATGGCTACACCTTC.

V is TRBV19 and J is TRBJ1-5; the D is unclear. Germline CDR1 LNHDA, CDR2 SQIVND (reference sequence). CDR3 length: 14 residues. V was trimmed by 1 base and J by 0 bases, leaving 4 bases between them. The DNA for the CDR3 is TGTGCCAGTAGTATAGGGGTTAGCAATCAGCCCCAGCATTTT. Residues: CASSIGVSNQPQHF.

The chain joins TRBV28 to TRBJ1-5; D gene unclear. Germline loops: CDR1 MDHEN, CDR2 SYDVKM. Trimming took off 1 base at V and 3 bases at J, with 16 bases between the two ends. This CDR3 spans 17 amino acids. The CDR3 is CASSLYVGASNNQPQHF. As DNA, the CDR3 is TGTGCCAGCAGTTTATATGTGGGTGCGAGTAACAATCAGCCCCAGCATTTT.

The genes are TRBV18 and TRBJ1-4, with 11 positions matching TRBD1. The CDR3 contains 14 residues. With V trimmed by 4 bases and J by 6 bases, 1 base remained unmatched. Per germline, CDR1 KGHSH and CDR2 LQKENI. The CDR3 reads CASSRDRGDEKLFF. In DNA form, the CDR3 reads TGTGCCAGCTCACGGGACAGGGGGGATGAAAAACTGTTTTTT. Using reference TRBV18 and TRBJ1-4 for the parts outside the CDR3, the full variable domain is NAGVMQNPRHLVRRRGQEARLRCSPMKGHSHVYWYRQLPEEGLKFMVYLQKENIIDESGMPKERFSAEFPKEGPSILRIQQVVRGDSAAYFCASSRDRGDEKLFFGSGTQLSVL.

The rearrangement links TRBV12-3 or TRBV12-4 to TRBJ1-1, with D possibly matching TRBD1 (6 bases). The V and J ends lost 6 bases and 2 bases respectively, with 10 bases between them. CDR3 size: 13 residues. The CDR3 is CASRNRENTEAFF. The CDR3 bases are TGTGCCAGCAGGAACAGGGAAAACACTGAAGCTTTCTTT.

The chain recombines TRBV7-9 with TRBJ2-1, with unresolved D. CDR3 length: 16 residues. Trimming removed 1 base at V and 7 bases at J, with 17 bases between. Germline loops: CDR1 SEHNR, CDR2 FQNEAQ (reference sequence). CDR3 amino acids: CASSLVASDDWNEQFF. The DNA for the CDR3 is TGTGCCAGCAGCTTAGTCGCCAGCGATGATTGGAATGAGCAGTTCTTC. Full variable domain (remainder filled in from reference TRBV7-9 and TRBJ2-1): DTGVSQNPRHKITKRGQNVTFRCDPISEHNRLYWYRQTLGQGPEFLTYFQNEAQLEKSRLLSDRFSAERPKGSFSTLEIQRTEQGDSAMYLCASSLVASDDWNEQFFGPGTRLTVL.

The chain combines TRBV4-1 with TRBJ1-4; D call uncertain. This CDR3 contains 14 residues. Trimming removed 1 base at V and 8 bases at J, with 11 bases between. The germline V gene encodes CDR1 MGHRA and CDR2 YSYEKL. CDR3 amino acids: CASSQGMGREKLFF. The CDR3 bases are TGCGCCAGCAGCCAAGGGATGGGTCGGGAAAAACTGTTTTTT.

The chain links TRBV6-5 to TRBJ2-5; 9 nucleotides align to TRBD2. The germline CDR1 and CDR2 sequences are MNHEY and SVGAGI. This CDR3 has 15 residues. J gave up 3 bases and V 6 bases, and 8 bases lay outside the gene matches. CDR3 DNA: TGTGCCAGCAGACCCCTTCAGCGGGGGGAAGAGACCCAGTACTTC. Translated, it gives CASRPLQRGEETQYF.

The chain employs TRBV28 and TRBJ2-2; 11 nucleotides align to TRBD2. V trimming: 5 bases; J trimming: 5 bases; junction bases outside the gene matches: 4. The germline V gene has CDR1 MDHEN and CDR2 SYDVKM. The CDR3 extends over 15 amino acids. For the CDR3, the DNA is TGTGCCAGCAGTCTAGCGGGAGGTCGGACCGGGGAGCTGTTTTTT. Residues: CASSLAGGRTGELFF.

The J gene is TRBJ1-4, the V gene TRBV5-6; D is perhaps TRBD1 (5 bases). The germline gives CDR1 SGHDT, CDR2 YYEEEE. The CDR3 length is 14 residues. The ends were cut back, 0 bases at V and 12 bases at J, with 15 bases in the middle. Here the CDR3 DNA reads TGTGCCAGCAGCTTGGGGGGCCCGGGGAGCGAACTGTTTTTT. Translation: CASSLGGPGSELFF.

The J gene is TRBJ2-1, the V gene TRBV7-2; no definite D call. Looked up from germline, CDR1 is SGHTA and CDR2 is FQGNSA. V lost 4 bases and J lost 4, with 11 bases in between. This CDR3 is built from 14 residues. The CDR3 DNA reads TGTGCCAGCAGCTACTATGGACCGTACAATGAGCAGTTCTTC. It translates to CASSYYGPYNEQFF.

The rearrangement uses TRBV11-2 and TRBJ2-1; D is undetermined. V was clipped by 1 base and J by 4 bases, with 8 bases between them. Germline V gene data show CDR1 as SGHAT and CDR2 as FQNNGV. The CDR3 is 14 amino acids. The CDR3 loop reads CASSLGAQYNEQFF. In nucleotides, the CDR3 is TGTGCCAGCAGCTTAGGGGCCCAATACAATGAGCAGTTCTTC.

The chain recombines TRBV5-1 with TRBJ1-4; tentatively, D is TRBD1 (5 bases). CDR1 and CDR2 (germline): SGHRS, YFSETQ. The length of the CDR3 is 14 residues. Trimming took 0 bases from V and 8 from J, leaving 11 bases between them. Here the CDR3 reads CASSLGQGYEKLFF. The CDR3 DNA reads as TGCGCCAGCAGCTTGGGGCAGGGATACGAAAAACTGTTTTTT.

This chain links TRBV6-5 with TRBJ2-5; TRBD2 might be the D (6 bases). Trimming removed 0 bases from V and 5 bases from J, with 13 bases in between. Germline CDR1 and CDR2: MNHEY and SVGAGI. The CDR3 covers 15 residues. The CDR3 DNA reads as TGTGCCAGCAGTTACTCGAGAGGGAGCGGGGAGACCCAGTACTTC. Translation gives CASSYSRGSGETQYF.

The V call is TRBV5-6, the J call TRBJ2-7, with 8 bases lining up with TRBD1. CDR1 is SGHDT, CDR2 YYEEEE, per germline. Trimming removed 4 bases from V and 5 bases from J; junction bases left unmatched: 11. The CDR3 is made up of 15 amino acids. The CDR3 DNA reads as TGTGCCAGCAGCGCATTGGACAGGGACGGGCACGAGCAGTACTTC. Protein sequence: CASSALDRDGHEQYF. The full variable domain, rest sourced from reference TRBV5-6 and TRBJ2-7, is DAGVTQSPTHLIKTRGQQVTLRCSPKSGHDTVSWYQQALGQGPQFIFQYYEEEERQRGNFPDRFSGHQFPNYSSELNVNALLLGDSALYLCASSALDRDGHEQYFGPGTRLTVT.

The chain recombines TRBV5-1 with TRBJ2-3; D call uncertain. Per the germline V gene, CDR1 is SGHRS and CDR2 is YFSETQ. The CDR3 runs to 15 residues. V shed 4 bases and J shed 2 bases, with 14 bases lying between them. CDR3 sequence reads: CASSPLGTYTDTQYF. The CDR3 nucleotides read TGCGCCAGCAGCCCACTTGGCACTTACACAGATACGCAGTATTTT. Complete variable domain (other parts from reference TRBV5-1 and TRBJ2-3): KAGVTQTPRYLIKTRGQQVTLSCSPISGHRSVSWYQQTPGQGLQFLFEYFSETQRNKGNFPGRFSGRQFSNSRSEMNVSTLELGDSALYLCASSPLGTYTDTQYFGPGTRLTVL.

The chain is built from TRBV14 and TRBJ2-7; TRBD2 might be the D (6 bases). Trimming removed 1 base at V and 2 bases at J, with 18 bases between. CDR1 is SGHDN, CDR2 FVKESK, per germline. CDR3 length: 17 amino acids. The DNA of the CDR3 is TGTGCCAGCAGCCAAGTCATCTGCTGGGGGGAGCCCTACGAGCAGTACTTC. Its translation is CASSQVICWGEPYEQYF.

CDR3 residues: CASSVEASRSPLHF. As DNA, the CDR3 is TGTGCCAGCAGCGTAGAGGCATCACGATCACCCCTCCACTTT. The chain couples TRBV9 to TRBJ1-6; no reliable D call. The CDR3 has 14 residues. V gave up 0 bases and J gave up 10 bases, with 11 bases separating them. The germline V gene encodes CDR1 SGDLS and CDR2 YYNGEE. The full variable domain, in which reference TRBV9 and TRBJ1-6 provide the parts outside the CDR3, is DSGVTQTPKHLITATGQRVTLRCSPRSGDLSVYWYQQSLDQGLQFLIQYYNGEERAKGNILERFSAQQFPDLHSELNLSSLELGDSALYFCASSVEASRSPLHFGNGTRLTVT.

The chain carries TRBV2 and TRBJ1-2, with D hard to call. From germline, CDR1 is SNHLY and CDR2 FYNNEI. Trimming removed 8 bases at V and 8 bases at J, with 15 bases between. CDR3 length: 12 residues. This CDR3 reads CASLGSLRGYTF. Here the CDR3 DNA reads TGTGCCAGCCTGGGGTCCCTAAGGGGCTACACCTTC.

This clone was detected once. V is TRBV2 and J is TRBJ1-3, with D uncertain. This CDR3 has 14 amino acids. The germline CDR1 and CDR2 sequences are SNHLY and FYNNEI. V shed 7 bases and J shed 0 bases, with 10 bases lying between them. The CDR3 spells CASTLGSSGNTIYF. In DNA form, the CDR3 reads TGTGCCAGCACCCTCGGAAGCTCTGGAAACACCATATATTTT.

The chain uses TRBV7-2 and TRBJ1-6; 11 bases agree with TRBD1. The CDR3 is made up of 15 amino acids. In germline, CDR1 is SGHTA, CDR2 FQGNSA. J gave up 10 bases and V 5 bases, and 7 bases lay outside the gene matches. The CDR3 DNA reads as TGTGCCAGCAGCCTGGTGGGGACAGGGGGGTCACCCCTCCACTTT. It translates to CASSLVGTGGSPLHF.

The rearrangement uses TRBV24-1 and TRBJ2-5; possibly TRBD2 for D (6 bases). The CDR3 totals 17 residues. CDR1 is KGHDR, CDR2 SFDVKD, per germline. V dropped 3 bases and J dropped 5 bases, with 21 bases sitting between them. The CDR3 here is CATSDRPGLFPGETQYF. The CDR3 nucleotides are TGTGCCACCAGTGATCGCCCGGGACTCTTCCCCGGGGAGACCCAGTACTTC.

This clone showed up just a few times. CDR3: CASSLAGGEQETQYF. The CDR3 region has the DNA TGCGCCAGCAGCTTGGCTGGCGGAGAACAAGAGACCCAGTACTTC. V and J are TRBV5-1 and TRBJ2-5; no firm D call. This CDR3 contains 15 residues. Germline V gene data show CDR1 as SGHRS and CDR2 as YFSETQ. The V gene lost 0 bases and the J gene lost 2 bases, with 11 bases spanning the gap.

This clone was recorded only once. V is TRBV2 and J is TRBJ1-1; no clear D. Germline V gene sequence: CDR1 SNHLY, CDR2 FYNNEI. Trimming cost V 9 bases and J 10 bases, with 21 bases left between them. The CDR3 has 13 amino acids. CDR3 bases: TGTGCCAGAATTCCCCTTGGTTATGTAGGAGCTTTCTTT. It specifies CARIPLGYVGAFF.

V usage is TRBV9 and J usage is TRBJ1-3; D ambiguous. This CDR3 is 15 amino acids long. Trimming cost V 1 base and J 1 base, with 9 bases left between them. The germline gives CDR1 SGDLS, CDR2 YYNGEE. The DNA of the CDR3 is TGTGCCAGCAGCGTACTGGGTGATTCTGGAAACACCATATATTTT. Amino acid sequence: CASSVLGDSGNTIYF. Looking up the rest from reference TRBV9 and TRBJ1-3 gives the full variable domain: DSGVTQTPKHLITATGQRVTLRCSPRSGDLSVYWYQQSLDQGLQFLIQYYNGEERAKGNILERFSAQQFPDLHSELNLSSLELGDSALYFCASSVLGDSGNTIYFGEGSWLTVV.

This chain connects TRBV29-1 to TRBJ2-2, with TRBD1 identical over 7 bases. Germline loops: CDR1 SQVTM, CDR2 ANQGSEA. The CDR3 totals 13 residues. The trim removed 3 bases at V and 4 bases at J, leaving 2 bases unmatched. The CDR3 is CSVENRGTGELFF. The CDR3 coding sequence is TGCAGCGTTGAGAACAGGGGCACCGGGGAGCTGTTTTTT.

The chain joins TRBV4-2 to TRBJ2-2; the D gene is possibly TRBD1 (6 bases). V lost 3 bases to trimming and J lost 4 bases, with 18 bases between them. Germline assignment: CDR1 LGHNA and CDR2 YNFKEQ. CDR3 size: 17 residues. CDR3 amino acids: CASSQATGRWVTGELFF. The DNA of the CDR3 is TGTGCCAGCAGCCAGGCTACAGGGAGATGGGTCACCGGGGAGCTGTTTTTT.

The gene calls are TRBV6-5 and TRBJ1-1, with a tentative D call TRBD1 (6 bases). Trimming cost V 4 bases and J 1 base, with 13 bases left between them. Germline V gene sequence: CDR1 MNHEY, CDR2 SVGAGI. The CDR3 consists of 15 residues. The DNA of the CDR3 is TGTGCCAGCAGTTCACAGGGCGTCGCGAACACTGAAGCTTTCTTT. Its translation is CASSSQGVANTEAFF.

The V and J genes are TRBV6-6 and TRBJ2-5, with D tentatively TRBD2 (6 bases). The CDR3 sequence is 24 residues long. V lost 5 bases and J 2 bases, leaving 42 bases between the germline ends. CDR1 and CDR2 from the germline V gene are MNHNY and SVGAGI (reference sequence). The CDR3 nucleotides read TGTGCCAGCAGTCCCCTCTCTTCGCGGGGCAGGGTGGGAAGTAGCCCCCGGAGACAAGAGACCCAGTACTTC. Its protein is CASSPLSSRGRVGSSPRRQETQYF.